These T cell receptor beta chains were read from a single sample in a study of blood T cell repertoires in COVID-19. The assay was immunoSEQ multiplex PCR, and TCRdb's table has in-frame clones only and misses some. Among some 83,000 clones, 89% were seen once, and the ten largest hold roughly 2%. Sequencing was done on a sample of peripheral blood. The receptors shown here come from a man between 45 and 60 years old with acute or convalescent COVID-19. The CDR3 runs from the conserved cysteine through the conserved F or W. D genes are given only for firm matches. Clone size appears in some rows only: once, few, many, or a class for an expanded clone.

V gene: TRBV4-3; J gene: TRBJ2-1; clone size: .; D gene: TRBD2; CDR3 protein: CASSPGAGTSGYNEQFF; CDR3 DNA: TGCGCCAGCAGCCCGGGGGCTGGGACTAGCGGGTACAATGAGCAGTTCTTC
V gene: TRBV19; J gene: TRBJ2-2; clone size: .; D gene: .; CDR3 protein: CASSPRQVAGELFF; CDR3 DNA: TGTGCCAGTAGCCCAAGACAGGTGGCCGGGGAGCTGTTTTTT
V gene: TRBV27; J gene: TRBJ2-3; clone size: .; D gene: TRBD1; CDR3 protein: CASSLDRAADTQYF; CDR3 DNA: TGTGCCAGCAGTTTAGACAGGGCGGCAGATACGCAGTATTTT
V gene: TRBV2; J gene: TRBJ2-4; clone size: .; D gene: .; CDR3 protein: CASSEALWPNIQYF; CDR3 DNA: TGTGCCAGCAGTGAAGCGTTATGGCCAAACATTCAGTACTTC
V gene: TRBV9; J gene: TRBJ2-7; clone size: .; D gene: TRBD2; CDR3 protein: CASSVGDLAGGSYEQYF; CDR3 DNA: TGTGCCAGCAGCGTAGGGGATCTAGCGGGAGGATCCTACGAGCAGTACTTC
V gene: TRBV19; J gene: TRBJ1-3; clone size: .; D gene: .; CDR3 protein: CASSMEGPSSGNTIYF; CDR3 DNA: TGTGCCAGTAGTATGGAGGGTCCGAGCTCTGGAAACACCATATATTTT
V gene: TRBV19; J gene: TRBJ1-2; clone size: .; D gene: TRBD1; CDR3 protein: CASTRTGGSYGYTF; CDR3 DNA: TGTGCCAGTACCCGGACAGGGGGAAGCTATGGCTACACCTTC
V gene: TRBV6-5; J gene: TRBJ2-1; clone size: .; D gene: .; CDR3 protein: CASGLNNEQFF; CDR3 DNA: TGTGCCAGCGGACTGAACAATGAGCAGTTCTTC
V gene: TRBV11-2; J gene: TRBJ2-2; clone size: .; D gene: TRBD1; CDR3 protein: CASSADRVTGELFF; CDR3 DNA: TGTGCCAGCAGCGCGGACAGGGTCACCGGGGAGCTGTTTTTT
V gene: TRBV5-1; J gene: TRBJ1-2; clone size: once; D gene: .; CDR3 protein: CASSVDGQRNYGYTF; CDR3 DNA: TGCGCCAGCAGCGTGGACGGACAGCGAAACTATGGCTACACCTTC
V gene: TRBV7-9; J gene: TRBJ1-1; clone size: .; D gene: TRBD1; CDR3 protein: CASSEGQAVVSEAFF; CDR3 DNA: TGTGCCAGCAGCGAGGGACAGGCTGTTGTTAGTGAAGCTTTCTTT
V gene: TRBV3-1/TRBV3-2; J gene: TRBJ2-5; clone size: .; D gene: TRBD2; CDR3 protein: CASSRGLAGTQETQYF; CDR3 DNA: TGTGCCAGCAGCCGAGGACTAGCGGGAACTCAAGAGACCCAGTACTTC
V gene: TRBV5-5; J gene: TRBJ1-4; clone size: .; D gene: .; CDR3 protein: CASSLWQVNEKLFF; CDR3 DNA: TGTGCCAGCAGCTTGTGGCAGGTTAATGAAAAACTGTTTTTT
V gene: TRBV11-2; J gene: TRBJ2-2; clone size: .; D gene: TRBD1; CDR3 protein: CASSSSRGRDTGELFF; CDR3 DNA: TGTGCCAGCAGCTCCAGCAGGGGGCGCGACACCGGGGAGCTGTTTTTT
V gene: TRBV9; J gene: TRBJ1-4; clone size: once; D gene: .; CDR3 protein: CASSVKGQQMGEKLFF; CDR3 DNA: TGTGCCAGCAGCGTAAAAGGACAGCAGATGGGTGAAAAACTGTTTTTT
V gene: TRBV10-3; J gene: TRBJ1-5; clone size: .; D gene: .; CDR3 protein: CAISAGDDQPQHF; CDR3 DNA: TGTGCCATCAGTGCGGGGGACGATCAGCCCCAGCATTTT
V gene: TRBV19; J gene: TRBJ1-6; clone size: .; D gene: TRBD1; CDR3 protein: CASSTRDRASPLHF; CDR3 DNA: TGTGCCAGTAGTACCCGGGACAGGGCTTCACCCCTCCACTTT
V gene: TRBV19; J gene: TRBJ1-1; clone size: .; D gene: .; CDR3 protein: CASGLGTEAAGGFF; CDR3 DNA: TGTGCCAGCGGGTTAGGAACGGAGGCGGCTGGTGGTTTCTTT
V gene: TRBV4-3; J gene: TRBJ2-2; clone size: few; D gene: TRBD2; CDR3 protein: CASSQWGLAASTGELFF; CDR3 DNA: TGCGCCAGCAGCCAATGGGGACTAGCGGCAAGCACCGGGGAGCTGTTTTTT
V gene: TRBV19; J gene: TRBJ2-6; clone size: .; D gene: .; CDR3 protein: CASTNTFSGANVLTF; CDR3 DNA: TGTGCCAGTACTAATACTTTCTCTGGGGCCAACGTCCTGACTTTC
V gene: TRBV5-1; J gene: TRBJ1-1; clone size: .; D gene: .; CDR3 protein: CASSLTWGLNTEAFF; CDR3 DNA: TGCGCCAGCAGCTTGACCTGGGGCTTGAACACTGAAGCTTTCTTT
V gene: TRBV5-5; J gene: TRBJ1-2; clone size: .; D gene: .; CDR3 protein: CASSLDWAYGYTF; CDR3 DNA: TGTGCCAGCAGCTTGGATTGGGCCTATGGCTACACCTTC
V gene: TRBV12-3/TRBV12-4; J gene: TRBJ2-2; clone size: .; D gene: .; CDR3 protein: CASTFTGELFF; CDR3 DNA: TGTGCCAGCACCTTTACCGGGGAGCTGTTTTTT
V gene: TRBV10-2; J gene: TRBJ2-1; clone size: .; D gene: TRBD2; CDR3 protein: CASSLAGVGNEQFF; CDR3 DNA: TGCGCCAGCAGTCTAGCGGGAGTTGGTAATGAGCAGTTCTTC
V gene: TRBV6-5; J gene: TRBJ2-7; clone size: .; D gene: .; CDR3 protein: CASRPLLSSYEQYF; CDR3 DNA: TGTGCCAGCAGGCCCCTTCTCAGCTCCTACGAGCAGTACTTC
V gene: TRBV6-5; J gene: TRBJ2-7; clone size: .; D gene: .; CDR3 protein: CASSYGGAPVDEQYF; CDR3 DNA: TGTGCCAGCAGTTACGGAGGAGCTCCGGTGGACGAGCAGTACTTC
V gene: TRBV3-1/TRBV3-2; J gene: TRBJ2-1; clone size: .; D gene: TRBD2; CDR3 protein: CASSQNAGTSSFNEQFF; CDR3 DNA: TGTGCCAGCAGCCAAAATGCCGGGACTAGCTCCTTCAATGAGCAGTTCTTC
V gene: TRBV11-3; J gene: TRBJ1-1; clone size: .; D gene: TRBD1; CDR3 protein: CASSPGTANTEAFF; CDR3 DNA: TGTGCCAGCAGCCCCGGGACAGCGAACACTGAAGCTTTCTTT
V gene: TRBV28; J gene: TRBJ2-7; clone size: .; D gene: TRBD1; CDR3 protein: CASSWDRGYSYEQYF; CDR3 DNA: TGTGCCAGCAGCTGGGACAGGGGCTATTCCTACGAGCAGTACTTC
V gene: TRBV3-1/TRBV3-2; J gene: TRBJ2-7; clone size: .; D gene: TRBD1; CDR3 protein: CASSWNLNTGAFSYEQYF; CDR3 DNA: TGTGCCAGCAGCTGGAACTTGAATACAGGGGCGTTTTCCTACGAGCAGTACTTC
V gene: TRBV5-1; J gene: TRBJ2-6; clone size: few; D gene: TRBD1; CDR3 protein: CASSWTGGGGANVLTF; CDR3 DNA: TGCGCCAGCAGCTGGACAGGGGGAGGGGGGGCCAACGTCCTGACTTTC
V gene: TRBV5-1; J gene: TRBJ2-5; clone size: .; D gene: .; CDR3 protein: CASSPDGRRKETQYF; CDR3 DNA: TGCGCCAGCAGCCCAGACGGACGGAGGAAAGAGACCCAGTACTTC
V gene: TRBV28; J gene: TRBJ1-3; clone size: .; D gene: TRBD1; CDR3 protein: CASSTGAGNTIYF; CDR3 DNA: TGTGCCAGCAGCACAGGGGCCGGAAACACCATATATTTT
V gene: TRBV19; J gene: TRBJ2-5; clone size: .; D gene: TRBD2; CDR3 protein: CASSISSGRETQYF; CDR3 DNA: TGTGCCAGTAGTATATCTAGCGGTCGGGAGACCCAGTACTTC
V gene: TRBV30; J gene: TRBJ1-5; clone size: once; D gene: .; CDR3 protein: CAWSNTNSNQPQHF; CDR3 DNA: TGTGCCTGGAGTAATACTAATAGCAATCAGCCCCAGCATTTT
V gene: TRBV6-6; J gene: TRBJ1-1; clone size: .; D gene: .; CDR3 protein: CASKNSGVYTEAFF; CDR3 DNA: TGTGCCAGCAAAAATTCAGGGGTTTACACTGAAGCTTTCTTT
V gene: TRBV4-3; J gene: TRBJ2-6; clone size: .; D gene: .; CDR3 protein: CASSHSQGPGANVLTF; CDR3 DNA: TGCGCCAGCAGCCATTCGCAGGGGCCTGGGGCCAACGTCCTGACTTTC
V gene: TRBV4-1; J gene: TRBJ1-4; clone size: .; D gene: TRBD1; CDR3 protein: CASSQTSGQGNEKLFF; CDR3 DNA: TGCGCCAGCAGCCAAACCTCGGGACAGGGCAATGAAAAACTGTTTTTT
V gene: TRBV5-5; J gene: TRBJ2-7; clone size: .; D gene: TRBD2; CDR3 protein: CASSLGTTLSYEQYF; CDR3 DNA: TGTGCCAGCAGCCTCGGGACTACACTTTCCTACGAGCAGTACTTC
V gene: TRBV19; J gene: TRBJ1-1; clone size: .; D gene: .; CDR3 protein: CASSIARVAEAFF; CDR3 DNA: TGTGCCAGTAGTATAGCCCGGGTCGCTGAAGCTTTCTTT
V gene: TRBV19; J gene: TRBJ1-5; clone size: .; D gene: .; CDR3 protein: CASSIGRGRVSNQPQHF; CDR3 DNA: TGTGCCAGTAGTATTGGGAGGGGACGTGTTAGCAATCAGCCCCAGCATTTT
V gene: TRBV29-1; J gene: TRBJ2-5; clone size: .; D gene: .; CDR3 protein: CSAAGFQAETQYF; CDR3 DNA: TGCAGCGCCGCAGGGTTTCAGGCCGAGACCCAGTACTTC
V gene: TRBV6-5; J gene: TRBJ1-5; clone size: .; D gene: TRBD1; CDR3 protein: CASSRDRGPNQPQHF; CDR3 DNA: TGTGCCAGCAGCCGGGACAGGGGCCCGAATCAGCCCCAGCATTTT
V gene: TRBV27; J gene: TRBJ1-1; clone size: .; D gene: .; CDR3 protein: CASSTYLQGEAFF; CDR3 DNA: TGTGCCAGCAGCACCTACCTACAGGGTGAAGCTTTCTTT
V gene: TRBV6-5; J gene: TRBJ1-3; clone size: .; D gene: .; CDR3 protein: CASSYSKGAGNTIYF; CDR3 DNA: TGTGCCAGCAGTTACTCGAAGGGGGCTGGAAACACCATATATTTT